This TCR beta chain was obtained from a study of shared T cell receptors in the human thymus. Generated by immunoSEQ multiplex PCR, the TCRdb table keeps only in-frame clones and is missing some. This table holds hundreds of thousands of clones, approximately 95% found once. J was trimmed by 5 bases and V by 5 bases; bases with no gene match: 5. The CDR3 runs 15 residues. CDR1 and CDR2 from the germline V gene are MNHEY and SMNVEV (reference sequence). The sample was thymocytes. The receptor's source is a human donor. V usage is TRBV27 and J usage is TRBJ1-6; TRBD1 matches 8 bases. The CDR3 reads CASSNNRGDNSPLHF. Here the CDR3 DNA reads TGTGCCAGCAGTAATAACAGGGGGGATAATTCACCCCTCCACTTT.